This T cell receptor (beta chain) was identified in a study of kidney transplant recipient with SARS-CoV-2 infection. Per germline, CDR1 MNHNY and CDR2 SVGAGI (reference sequence). The CDR3 contains 13 residues. In TCRdb, the reads were re-called with MiXCR into one record per CDR3 protein. The data hold fewer than 250,000 distinct CDR3 sequences, with around 26% observed a single time. In the case of this clonotype: This may stem from a read error, because a much larger clone lies one nucleotide away.

The J gene is TRBJ1-2, the V gene TRBV6-6; D remains unclear. The material was a blood sample, obtained at baseline and on day 111 from a kidney transplant recipient. The origin of this receptor is a male patient between 25 and 39 years old who had COVID-19 and was a kidney transplant recipient. The graft donor may have contributed some T cells. The CDR3 is CTSSYEGIYGYTF. The CDR3 nucleotides read TGTACCAGCAGTTACGAGGGCATCTATGGCTACACCTTC.